This TCR beta chain was sequenced during a study of T-cell memory formation after mild COVID-19. 5'RACE with constant-segment primers yielded barcoded, UMI-tagged TCR alpha and TCR beta cDNA libraries. TCRdb reprocessed the 5' RACE reads with MiXCR, giving one entry per CDR3 protein. The repertoire includes about 290,000 distinct CDR3 sequences, approximately 15% of them detected once, and about a fifth sits in the top ten. A word on this clonotype: The antigen is unknown.

Notes on the study in general: Pre-infection memory harbored some responding clones, suggesting cross-reactive memory joined. CD4/CD8 balance held among clones contracting day 15 to 85, and later expanders leaned CD4+. Whether day 37 second-wave clones are SARS-CoV-2-specific was not confirmed.

Germline lookup yields CDR1 GTSNPN and CDR2 SVGIG (reference sequence). The V gene lost 1 base and the J gene lost 7 bases, with 10 bases spanning the gap. The CDR3 length is 12 residues. The sequencing sample was made of PBMCs or a T cell subset sorted from them (not recorded which). This chain links TRBV30 with TRBJ1-1; D gene uncertain. This TCR was sampled from a man between 18 and 29 years old who had mild COVID-19 (a few samples of this study predate the infection). Cell type and time point are not known. For the CDR3, the DNA is TGTGCCTGGAGTGGACGAAGACTTGAAGCTTTCTTT. It is translated as CAWSGRRLEAFF.